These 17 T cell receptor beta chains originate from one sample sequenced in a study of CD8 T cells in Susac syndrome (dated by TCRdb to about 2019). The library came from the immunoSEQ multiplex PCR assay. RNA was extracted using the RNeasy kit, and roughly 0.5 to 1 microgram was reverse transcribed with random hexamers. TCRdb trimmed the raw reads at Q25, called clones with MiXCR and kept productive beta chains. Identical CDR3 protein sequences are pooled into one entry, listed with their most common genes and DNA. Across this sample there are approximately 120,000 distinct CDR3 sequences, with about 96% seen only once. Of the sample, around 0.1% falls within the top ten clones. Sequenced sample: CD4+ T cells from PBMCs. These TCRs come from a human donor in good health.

The CDR3 nucleotides read TGTGCCACCAGCAGAGATAGGTCCAGGGTTGGTTCACCCCTCCACTTT. Protein sequence: CATSRDRSRVGSPLHF. The chain joins TRBV15 to TRBJ1-6; maybe TRBD1 (5 bases). The CDR3 is 16 residues long. The V gene's germline CDR1 is LNHNV and CDR2 YYDKDF (reference sequence). The V end was cut by 0 bases, the J end by 9 bases, with 15 bases between.

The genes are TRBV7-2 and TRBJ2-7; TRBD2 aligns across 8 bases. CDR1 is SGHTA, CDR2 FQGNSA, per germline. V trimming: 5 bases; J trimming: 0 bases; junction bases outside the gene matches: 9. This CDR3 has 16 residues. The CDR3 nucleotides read TGTGCCAGCAGCCCGAGTCGGGCGGGAGGCTCCTACGAGCAGTACTTC. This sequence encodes CASSPSRAGGSYEQYF.

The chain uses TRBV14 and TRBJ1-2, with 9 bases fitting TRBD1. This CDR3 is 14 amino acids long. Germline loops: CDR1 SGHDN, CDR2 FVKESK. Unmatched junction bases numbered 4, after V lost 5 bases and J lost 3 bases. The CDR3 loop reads CASSFGQGHYGYTF. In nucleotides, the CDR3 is TGTGCCAGCAGCTTCGGACAGGGGCACTATGGCTACACCTTC.

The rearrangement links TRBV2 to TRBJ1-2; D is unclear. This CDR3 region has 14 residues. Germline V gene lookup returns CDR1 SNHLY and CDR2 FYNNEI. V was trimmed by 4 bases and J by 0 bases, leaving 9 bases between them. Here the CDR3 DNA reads TGTGCCAGCAGTGGGGATATCACTAACTATGGCTACACCTTC. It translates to CASSGDITNYGYTF.

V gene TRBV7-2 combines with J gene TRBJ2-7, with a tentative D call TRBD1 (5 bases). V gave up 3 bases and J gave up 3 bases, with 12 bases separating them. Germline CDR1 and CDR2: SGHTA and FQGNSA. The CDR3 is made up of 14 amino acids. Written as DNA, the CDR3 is TGTGCCAGCAGCTTTGACAGCCGCTACTACGAGCAGTACTTC. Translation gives CASSFDSRYYEQYF.

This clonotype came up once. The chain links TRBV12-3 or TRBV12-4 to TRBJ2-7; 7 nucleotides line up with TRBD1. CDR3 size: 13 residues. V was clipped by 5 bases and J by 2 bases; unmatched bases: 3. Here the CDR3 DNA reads TGTGCCAGCAGTATCGACAGGGCCTACGAGCAGTACTTC. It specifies CASSIDRAYEQYF.

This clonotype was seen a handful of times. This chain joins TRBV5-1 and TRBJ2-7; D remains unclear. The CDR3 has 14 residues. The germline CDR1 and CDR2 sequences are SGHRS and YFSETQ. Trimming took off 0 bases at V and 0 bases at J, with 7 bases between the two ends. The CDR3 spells CASSLGGNSYEQYF. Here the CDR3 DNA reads TGCGCCAGCAGCTTGGGTGGGAACTCCTACGAGCAGTACTTC. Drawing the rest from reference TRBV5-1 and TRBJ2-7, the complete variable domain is KAGVTQTPRYLIKTRGQQVTLSCSPISGHRSVSWYQQTPGQGLQFLFEYFSETQRNKGNFPGRFSGRQFSNSRSEMNVSTLELGDSALYLCASSLGGNSYEQYFGPGTRLTVT.

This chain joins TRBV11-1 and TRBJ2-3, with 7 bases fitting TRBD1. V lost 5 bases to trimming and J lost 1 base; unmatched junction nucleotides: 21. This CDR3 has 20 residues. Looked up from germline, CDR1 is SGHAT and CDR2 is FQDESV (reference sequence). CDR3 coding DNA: TGTGCCAGCAGCAGAACAGCCGCGACAGGGTTTCCGGGTGGCACAGATACGCAGTATTTT. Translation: CASSRTAATGFPGGTDTQYF.

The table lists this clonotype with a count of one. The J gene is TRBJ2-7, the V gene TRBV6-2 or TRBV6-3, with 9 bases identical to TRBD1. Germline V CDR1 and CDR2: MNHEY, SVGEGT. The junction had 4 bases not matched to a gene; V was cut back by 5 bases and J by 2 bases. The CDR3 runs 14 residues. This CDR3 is CASSGTGNPYEQYF. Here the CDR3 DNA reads TGTGCCAGCAGTGGGACAGGGAATCCCTACGAGCAGTACTTC.

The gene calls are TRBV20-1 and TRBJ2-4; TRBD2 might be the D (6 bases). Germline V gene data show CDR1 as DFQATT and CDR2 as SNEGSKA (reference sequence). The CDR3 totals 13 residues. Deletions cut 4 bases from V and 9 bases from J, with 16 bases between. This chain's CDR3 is CSATTGGPVIQYF. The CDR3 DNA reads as TGCAGTGCTACAACCGGAGGGCCTGTCATTCAGTACTTC.

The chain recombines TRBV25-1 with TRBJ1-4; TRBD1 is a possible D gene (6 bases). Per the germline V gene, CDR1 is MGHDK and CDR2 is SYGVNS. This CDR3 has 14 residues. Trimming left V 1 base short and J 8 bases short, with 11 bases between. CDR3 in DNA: TGTGCCAGCAGTGAATTACAGGGAGGGGAAAAACTGTTTTTT. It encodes CASSELQGGEKLFF.

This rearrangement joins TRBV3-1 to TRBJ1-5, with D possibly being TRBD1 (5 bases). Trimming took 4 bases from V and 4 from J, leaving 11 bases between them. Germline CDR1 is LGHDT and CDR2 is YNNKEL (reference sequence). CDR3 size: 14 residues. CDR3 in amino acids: CASSPTWGNQPQHF. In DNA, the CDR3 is TGTGCCAGCAGCCCGACATGGGGGAATCAGCCCCAGCATTTT.

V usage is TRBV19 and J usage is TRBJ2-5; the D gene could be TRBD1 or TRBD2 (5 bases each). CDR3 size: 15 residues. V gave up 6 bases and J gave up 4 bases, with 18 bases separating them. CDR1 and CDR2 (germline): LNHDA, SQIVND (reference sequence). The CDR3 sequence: CASRNTGPELETQYF. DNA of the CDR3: TGTGCCAGTAGGAACACGGGACCCGAACTAGAGACCCAGTACTTC. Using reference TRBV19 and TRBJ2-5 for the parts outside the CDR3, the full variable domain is DGGITQSPKYLFRKEGQNVTLSCEQNLNHDAMYWYRQDPGQGLRLIYYSQIVNDFQKGDIAEGYSVSREKKESFPLTVTSAQKNPTAFYLCASRNTGPELETQYFGPGTRLLVL.

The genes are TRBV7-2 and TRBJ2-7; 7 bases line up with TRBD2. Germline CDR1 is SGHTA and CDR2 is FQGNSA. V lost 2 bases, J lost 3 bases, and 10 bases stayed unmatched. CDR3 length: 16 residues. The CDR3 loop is CASSLSSGDFHYEQYF. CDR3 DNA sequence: TGTGCCAGCAGCTTATCGAGCGGGGACTTCCACTACGAGCAGTACTTC.

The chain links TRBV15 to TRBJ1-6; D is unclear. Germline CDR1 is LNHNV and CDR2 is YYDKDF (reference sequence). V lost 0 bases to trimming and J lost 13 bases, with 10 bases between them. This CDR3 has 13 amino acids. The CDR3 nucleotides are TGTGCCACCAGCAGAGATGGAGCATCGCCCCTCCACTTT. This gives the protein CATSRDGASPLHF.

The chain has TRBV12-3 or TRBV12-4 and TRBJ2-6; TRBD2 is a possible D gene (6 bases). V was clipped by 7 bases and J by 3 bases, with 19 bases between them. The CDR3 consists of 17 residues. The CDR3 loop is CASTRNKGGFGANVLTF. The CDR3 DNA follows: TGTGCCAGCACACGGAATAAGGGAGGTTTTGGGGCCAACGTCCTGACTTTC.

The CDR3 loop is CASSPTGGNQPQHF. CDR3 bases: TGTGCCAGCAGTCCGACAGGGGGCAATCAGCCCCAGCATTTT. The chain has TRBV12-3 or TRBV12-4 and TRBJ1-5; 8 bases match TRBD1. The CDR3 is 14 residues long. V was clipped by 5 bases and J by 2 bases; unmatched bases: 2.